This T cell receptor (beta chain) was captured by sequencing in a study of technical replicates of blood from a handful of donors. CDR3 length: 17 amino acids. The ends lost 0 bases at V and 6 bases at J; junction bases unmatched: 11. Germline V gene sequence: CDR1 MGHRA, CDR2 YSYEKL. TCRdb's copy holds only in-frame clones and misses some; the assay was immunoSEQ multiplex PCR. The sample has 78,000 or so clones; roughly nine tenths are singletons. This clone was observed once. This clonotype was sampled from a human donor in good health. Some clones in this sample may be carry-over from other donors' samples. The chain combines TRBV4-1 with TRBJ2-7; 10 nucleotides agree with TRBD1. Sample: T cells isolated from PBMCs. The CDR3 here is CASSQDRARDRGPEQYF. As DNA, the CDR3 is TGCGCCAGCAGCCAAGATCGGGCCCGGGACAGGGGACCCGAGCAGTACTTC.